The rows below give T cell receptor beta chains drawn from one sample of a study of blood T cell repertoires in COVID-19. The method was immunoSEQ multiplex PCR; TCRdb's version includes in-frame clones alone and lacks a portion of them. The profile shows around 250,000 clones, about four fifths of them singletons. The material sequenced was peripheral blood. These receptors were obtained from a man at least 80 years old with acute or convalescent COVID-19. Both conserved end residues are part of each CDR3. The D gene is left open where the match is weak. Size is stated for part of the rows, as once, few or many counts, or as a class when the clone is expanded.

cdr3_aa cdr3_nt j_call clone_size d_call v_call cdr3_length
CASSPRERGEKLFF TGTGCCAGCAGTCCCCGGGAGAGGGGTGAAAAACTGTTTTTT TRBJ1-4 - - TRBV28 14
CASSLGQAIYEQYF TGTGCCAGCAGCTTGGGACAGGCAATTTACGAGCAGTACTTC TRBJ2-7 - - TRBV5-5 14
CASSGTGGSGANVLTF TGTGCCAGCAGTGGGACAGGGGGCTCTGGGGCCAACGTCCTGACTTTC TRBJ2-6 - TRBD1 TRBV28 16
CASSLVGPPINNEQFF TGTGCCAGCAGCTTAGTGGGGCCCCCCATAAACAATGAGCAGTTCTTC TRBJ2-1 - - TRBV7-8 16
CASSPMAGVHNEQFF TGTGCCAGTAGTCCGATGGCGGGAGTCCACAATGAGCAGTTCTTC TRBJ2-1 few TRBD2 TRBV19 15
CAISELGVRIEAFF TGTGCCATCAGTGAGTTAGGGGTGAGGATTGAAGCTTTCTTT TRBJ1-1 - - TRBV10-3 14
CSASRLADTQYF TGCAGTGCTAGTAGACTAGCAGATACGCAGTATTTT TRBJ2-3 once - TRBV20-1 12
CASSWARSTDTQYF TGTGCCAGCAGCTGGGCCAGGAGCACAGATACGCAGTATTTT TRBJ2-3 - - TRBV7-2 14
CASSRATDYNEQFF TGTGCCAGTAGTAGGGCGACGGACTACAATGAGCAGTTCTTC TRBJ2-1 - - TRBV19 14
CATSPRRQAGYQPQHF TGTGCCACCAGCCCTCGACGACAGGCGGGTTATCAGCCCCAGCATTTT TRBJ1-5 - - TRBV15 16
CASSQGSRPANYGYTF TGCGCCAGCAGCCAAGGTTCCAGGCCAGCTAACTATGGCTACACCTTC TRBJ1-2 few - TRBV4-1 16
CAWSVGGGSETQYF TGTGCCTGGAGTGTAGGCGGGGGGTCGGAGACCCAGTACTTC TRBJ2-5 - TRBD2 TRBV30 14
CASSPPTDTEAFF TGTGCCAGCTCACCACCGACAGACACTGAAGCTTTCTTT TRBJ1-1 - - TRBV18 13
CASSLTVGTGPYEQYF TGTGCCAGCAGCCTTACTGTCGGGACAGGGCCCTACGAGCAGTACTTC TRBJ2-7 - TRBD1 TRBV5-5 16
CSAGTGRNYGYTF TGCAGCGCTGGGACAGGGCGGAACTATGGCTACACCTTC TRBJ1-2 - TRBD1 TRBV29-1 13
CSAAQGENTEAFF TGCAGCGCTGCACAGGGCGAGAACACTGAAGCTTTCTTT TRBJ1-1 - - TRBV29-1 13
CAWRGGTKETQYF TGTGCCTGGAGGGGAGGGACGAAGGAGACCCAGTACTTC TRBJ2-5 few TRBD2 TRBV30 13
CASSSRGGRAYEQYF TGTGCCAGCAGCTCCCGGGGCGGGAGGGCTTACGAGCAGTACTTC TRBJ2-7 - TRBD2 TRBV13 15
CASSLPPGAGGNTIYF TGTGCCAGCAGCCTCCCCCCAGGGGCAGGGGGAAACACCATATATTTT TRBJ1-3 - - TRBV28 16
CASRSFYEQYF TGTGCCAGCAGGTCGTTCTACGAGCAGTACTTC TRBJ2-7 once - TRBV12-3/TRBV12-4 11
CASSPTSGGTDTQYF TGTGCCAGCAGTCCGACTAGCGGGGGAACAGATACGCAGTATTTT TRBJ2-3 - TRBD2 TRBV2 15
CASSPQTSGVNPVFF TGCGCCAGCAGCCCTCAGACTAGCGGGGTCAACCCCGTGTTCTTC TRBJ2-1 once TRBD2 TRBV5-1 15
CASRSSGSREDTQYF TGTGCCAGCAGGTCTAGCGGGAGTCGGGAAGATACGCAGTATTTT TRBJ2-3 - TRBD2 TRBV27 15
CSVDEGADTQYF TGCAGCGTTGATGAGGGCGCAGATACGCAGTATTTT TRBJ2-3 - - TRBV29-1 12
CSASYLRTGTWRTNEKLFF TGCAGTGCTAGTTACCTCCGGACAGGGACCTGGAGGACGAATGAAAAACTGTTTTTT TRBJ1-4 - TRBD1 TRBV20-1 19
CASSRGLASNTEAFF TGTGCCAGCAGCCGAGGGCTCGCATCGAACACTGAAGCTTTCTTT TRBJ1-1 few - TRBV5-4 15
CSVDWSRGTQETQYF TGCAGCGTTGACTGGAGTAGGGGGACCCAAGAGACCCAGTACTTC TRBJ2-5 - - TRBV29-1 15
CASSSGQGYNSPLHF TGCGCCAGCAGCTCCGGACAGGGCTATAATTCACCCCTCCACTTT TRBJ1-6 - TRBD1 TRBV5-1 15
CASSPTSDQPQHF TGTGCCAGCTCACCTACCAGTGATCAGCCCCAGCATTTT TRBJ1-5 - - TRBV18 13
CASSIIAGSYNSPLHF TGTGCCAGTAGTATTATCGCGGGCTCCTATAATTCACCCCTCCACTTT TRBJ1-6 - - TRBV19 16
CASSSDMSSGNTIYF TGTGCCAGCAGCTCTGACATGAGCTCTGGAAACACCATATATTTT TRBJ1-3 - - TRBV7-8 15
CASSPPKRQETQYF TGTGCCAGCAGTCCACCTAAGAGGCAAGAGACCCAGTACTTC TRBJ2-5 once - TRBV11-2 14
CASSRTSGRSRGNEQFF TGTGCCAGTAGTCGGACTAGCGGGAGATCTCGGGGAAATGAGCAGTTCTTC TRBJ2-1 - TRBD2 TRBV19 17
CASSFRSGLAGGFEQYF TGCGCCAGCAGCTTCCGGTCTGGACTAGCGGGAGGCTTCGAGCAGTACTTC TRBJ2-7 - TRBD2 TRBV5-1 17
CASSVNGRTVKTAAYEQYF TGTGCCAGCAGTGTCAATGGAAGGACAGTAAAAACAGCTGCCTACGAGCAGTACTTC TRBJ2-7 - - TRBV6-1 19
CASSPRGGLSGGAWETQYF TGTGCCAGCAGCCCGCGAGGAGGCCTAAGCGGGGGGGCATGGGAGACCCAGTACTTC TRBJ2-5 - TRBD2 TRBV5-4 19
CASSQTGGDIQYF TGTGCCAGCAGCCAAACAGGGGGAGACATTCAGTACTTC TRBJ2-4 - TRBD1 TRBV14 13
CASSLARTASVQETQYF TGTGCCAGCAGCTTAGCGAGGACAGCCTCGGTCCAAGAGACCCAGTACTTC TRBJ2-5 - - TRBV11-1 17
CASSFDRGVYEQYF TGCGCCAGCAGCTTCGACAGGGGAGTCTACGAGCAGTACTTC TRBJ2-7 few TRBD1 TRBV5-1 14
CASSSAPLGLDTQYF TGTGCCAGCAGTTCCGCGCCGTTGGGACTCGATACGCAGTATTTT TRBJ2-3 few - TRBV28 15
CASSRGSGGHETQYF TGCGCCAGCAGCCGAGGGAGCGGGGGCCATGAGACCCAGTACTTC TRBJ2-5 - TRBD2 TRBV5-1 15
CASSLRERQYF TGTGCCAGCAGCTTACGTGAGCGGCAGTATTTT TRBJ2-3 - - TRBV11-2 11
CASSITPKGDGYTF TGTGCCAGTAGTATAACCCCGAAAGGGGATGGCTACACCTTC TRBJ1-2 once - TRBV19 14
CASSSANRGEQFF TGTGCCAGCAGCTCTGCAAACAGGGGGGAGCAGTTCTTC TRBJ2-1 - TRBD1 TRBV7-9 13
CASSPAGETNEKLFF TGTGCCAGCAGTCCCGCAGGGGAGACTAATGAAAAACTGTTTTTT TRBJ1-4 - - TRBV28 15
CASSKYRGLAYEQYF TGTGCCAGCAGTAAATACAGGGGGCTAGCCTACGAGCAGTACTTC TRBJ2-7 - TRBD1 TRBV6-5 15
CASSLQGGISGNTIYF TGTGCCAGCAGTTTACAGGGGGGAATCTCTGGAAACACCATATATTTT TRBJ1-3 few TRBD1 TRBV5-4 16
CASSQDSGQKSYEQYF TGTGCCAGCAGCCAAGATTCGGGACAGAAATCCTACGAGCAGTACTTC TRBJ2-7 - TRBD1 TRBV3-1/TRBV3-2 16
CASSPGGTKETQYF TGCGCCAGCAGCCCTGGGGGGACTAAAGAGACCCAGTACTTC TRBJ2-5 - TRBD2 TRBV5-1 14
CASSSVPAVGEAFF TGTGCCAGCAGTTCCGTTCCTGCAGTCGGAGAGGCTTTCTTT TRBJ1-1 - - TRBV28 14
CASSPNRDNEQFF TGTGCCAGCAGCCCAAACAGGGACAATGAGCAGTTCTTC TRBJ2-1 - - TRBV11-2 13
CASSLGTSAYNEQFF TGTGCCAGTAGTCTAGGGACTAGCGCCTACAATGAGCAGTTCTTC TRBJ2-1 - TRBD2 TRBV19 15
CASSPGTGIMQFF TGTGCCAGCTCACCCGGGACTGGGATAATGCAGTTCTTC TRBJ2-1 - - TRBV18 13
CASSDRQGNSPLHF TGTGCCAGCAGTGATAGGCAGGGCAATTCACCCCTCCACTTT TRBJ1-6 - - TRBV6-1 14
CASSQTGAQPQHF TGTGCCAGCAGCCAAACAGGGGCTCAGCCCCAGCATTTT TRBJ1-5 - TRBD1 TRBV3-1/TRBV3-2 13
CASSQDFATYNEQFF TGTGCCAGCAGCCAAGATTTCGCCACATACAATGAGCAGTTCTTC TRBJ2-1 - - TRBV3-1/TRBV3-2 15
CASSSVRYEQYF TGTGCCAGCAGTTCTGTTCGCTACGAGCAGTACTTC TRBJ2-7 - - TRBV28 12
CASSLGGPGDEQYF TGTGCCAGCAGCTTGGGAGGGCCAGGGGACGAGCAGTACTTC TRBJ2-7 - - TRBV5-4 14
CASSLGLGYLQSSYEQYF TGTGCCAGCAGTTTGGGACTTGGTTACTTACAGAGCTCCTACGAGCAGTACTTC TRBJ2-7 - - TRBV28 18